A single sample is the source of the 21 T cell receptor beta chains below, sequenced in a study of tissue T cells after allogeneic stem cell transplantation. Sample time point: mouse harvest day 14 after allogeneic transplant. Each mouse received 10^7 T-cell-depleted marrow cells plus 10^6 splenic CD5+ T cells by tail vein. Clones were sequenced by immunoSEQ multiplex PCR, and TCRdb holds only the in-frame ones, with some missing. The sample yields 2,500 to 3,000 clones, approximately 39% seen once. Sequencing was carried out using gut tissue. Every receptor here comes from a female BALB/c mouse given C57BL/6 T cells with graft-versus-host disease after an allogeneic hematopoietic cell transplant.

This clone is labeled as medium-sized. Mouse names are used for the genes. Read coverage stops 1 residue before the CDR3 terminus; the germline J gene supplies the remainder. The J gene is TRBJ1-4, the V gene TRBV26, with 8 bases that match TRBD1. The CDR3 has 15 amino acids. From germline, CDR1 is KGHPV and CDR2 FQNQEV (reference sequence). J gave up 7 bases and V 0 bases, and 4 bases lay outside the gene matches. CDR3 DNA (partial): TGTGCCAGCAGTCTGTCGTCAGGGGGCAGCGAAAGATTATTT. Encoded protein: CASSLSSGGSERLF. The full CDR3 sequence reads CASSLSSGGSERLFF.

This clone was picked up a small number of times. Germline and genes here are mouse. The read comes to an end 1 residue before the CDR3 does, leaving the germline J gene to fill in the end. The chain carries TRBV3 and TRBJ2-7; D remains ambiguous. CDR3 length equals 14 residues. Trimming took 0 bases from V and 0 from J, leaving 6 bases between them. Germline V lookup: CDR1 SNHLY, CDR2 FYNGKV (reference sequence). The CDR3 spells CASSLAWSSYEQYF. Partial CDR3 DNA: TGTGCCAGCAGCTTAGCCTGGTCCTCCTATGAACAGTAC.

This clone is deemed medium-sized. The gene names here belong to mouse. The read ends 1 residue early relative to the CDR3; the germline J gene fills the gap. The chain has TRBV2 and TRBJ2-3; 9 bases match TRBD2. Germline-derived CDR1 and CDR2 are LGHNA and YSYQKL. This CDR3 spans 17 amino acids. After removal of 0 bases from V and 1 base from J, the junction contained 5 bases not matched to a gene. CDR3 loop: CASSQEGRDWGAETLYF. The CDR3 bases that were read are TGTGCCAGCAGCCAAGAAGGAAGGGACTGGGGTGCAGAAACGCTGTAT.

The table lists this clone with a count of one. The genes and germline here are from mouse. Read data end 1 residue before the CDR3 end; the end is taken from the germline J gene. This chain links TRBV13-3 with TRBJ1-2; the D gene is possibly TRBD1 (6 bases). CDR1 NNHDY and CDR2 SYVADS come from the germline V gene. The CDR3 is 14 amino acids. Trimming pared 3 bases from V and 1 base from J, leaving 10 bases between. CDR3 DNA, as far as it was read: TGTGCCAGCAGTGGCCAACAGGGAAACTCCGACTACACC. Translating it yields CASSGQQGNSDYT. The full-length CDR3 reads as CASSGQQGNSDYTF.

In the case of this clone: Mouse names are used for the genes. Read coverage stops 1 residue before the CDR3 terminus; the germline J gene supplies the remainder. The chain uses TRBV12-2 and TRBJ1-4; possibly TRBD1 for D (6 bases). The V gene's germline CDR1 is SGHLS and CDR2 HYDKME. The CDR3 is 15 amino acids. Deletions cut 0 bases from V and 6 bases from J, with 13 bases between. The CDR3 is CASSLEGHGDERLFF. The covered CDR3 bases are TGTGCCAGCTCTCTCGAGGGACATGGAGACGAAAGATTATTT.

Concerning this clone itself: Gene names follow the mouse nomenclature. The CDR3: CASSLYQNTLYF. The part of the CDR3 DNA that was read is TGTGCCAGCAGTCTGTATCAAAACACCTTGTAC. The J gene is TRBJ2-4, the V gene TRBV24; D not resolved. The read falls 1 residue short of the CDR3 end, and the missing part is taken from the germline J gene. Germline V CDR1 and CDR2: KGHTA, FRNEEI. There are 12 residues in the CDR3. Deletions cut 0 bases from V and 2 bases from J, with 0 bases between.

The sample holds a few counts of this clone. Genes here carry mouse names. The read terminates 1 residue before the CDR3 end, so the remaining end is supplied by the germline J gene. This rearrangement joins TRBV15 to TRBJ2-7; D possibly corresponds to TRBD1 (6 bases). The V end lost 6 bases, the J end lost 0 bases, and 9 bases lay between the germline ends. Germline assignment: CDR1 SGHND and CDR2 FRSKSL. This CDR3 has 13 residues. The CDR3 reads CASRDSNSYEQYF. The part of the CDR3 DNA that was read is TGTGCCAGCAGGGACAGTAACTCCTATGAACAGTAC.

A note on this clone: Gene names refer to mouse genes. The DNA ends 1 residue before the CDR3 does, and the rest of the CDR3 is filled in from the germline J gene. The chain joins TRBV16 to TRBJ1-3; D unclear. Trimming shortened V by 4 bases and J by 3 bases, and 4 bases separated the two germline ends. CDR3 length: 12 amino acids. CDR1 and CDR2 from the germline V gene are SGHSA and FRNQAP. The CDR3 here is CASSSGGNTLYF. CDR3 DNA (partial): TGTGCAAGCAGCTCGGGTGGAAATACGCTCTAT.

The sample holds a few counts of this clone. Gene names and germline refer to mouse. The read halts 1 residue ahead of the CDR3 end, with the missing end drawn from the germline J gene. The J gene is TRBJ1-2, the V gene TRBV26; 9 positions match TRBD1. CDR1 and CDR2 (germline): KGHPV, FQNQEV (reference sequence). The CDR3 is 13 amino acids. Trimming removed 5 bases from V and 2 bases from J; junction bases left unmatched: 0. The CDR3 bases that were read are TGTGCCAGCAGTGGACAGGGGAACTCCGACTACACC. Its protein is CASSGQGNSDYT. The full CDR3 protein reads CASSGQGNSDYTF. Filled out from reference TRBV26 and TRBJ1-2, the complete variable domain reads NSKVIQTPRYLVKGQGQKAKMRCIPEKGHPVVFWYQQNKNNEFKFLINFQNQEVLQQIDMTEKRFSAECPSNSPCSLEIQSSEAGDSALYLCASSGQGNSDYTFGSGTRLLVI.

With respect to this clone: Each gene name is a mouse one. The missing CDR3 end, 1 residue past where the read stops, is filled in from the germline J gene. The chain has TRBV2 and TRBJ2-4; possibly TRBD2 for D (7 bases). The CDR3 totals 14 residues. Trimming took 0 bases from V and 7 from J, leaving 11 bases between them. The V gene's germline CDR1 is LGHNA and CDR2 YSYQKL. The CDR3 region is CASSQERGADTLYF. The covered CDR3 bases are TGTGCCAGCAGCCAAGAGAGGGGGGCGGACACCTTGTAC.

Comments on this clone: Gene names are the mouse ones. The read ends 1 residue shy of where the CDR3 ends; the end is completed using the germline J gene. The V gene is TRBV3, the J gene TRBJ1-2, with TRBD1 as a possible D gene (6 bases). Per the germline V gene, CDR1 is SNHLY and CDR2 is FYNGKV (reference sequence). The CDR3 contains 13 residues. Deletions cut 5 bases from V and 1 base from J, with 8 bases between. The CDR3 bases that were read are TGTGCCAGCAGCCCGGGACAAAACTCCGACTACACC. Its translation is CASSPGQNSDYT. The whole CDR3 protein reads CASSPGQNSDYTF. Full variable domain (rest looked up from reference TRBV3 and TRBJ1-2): GPKVLQIPSHQIIDMGQMVTLNCDPVSNHLYFYWYKQILGQQMEFLVNFYNGKVMEKSKLFKDQFSVERPDGSYFTLKIQPTALEDSAVYFCASSPGQNSDYTFGSGTRLLVI.

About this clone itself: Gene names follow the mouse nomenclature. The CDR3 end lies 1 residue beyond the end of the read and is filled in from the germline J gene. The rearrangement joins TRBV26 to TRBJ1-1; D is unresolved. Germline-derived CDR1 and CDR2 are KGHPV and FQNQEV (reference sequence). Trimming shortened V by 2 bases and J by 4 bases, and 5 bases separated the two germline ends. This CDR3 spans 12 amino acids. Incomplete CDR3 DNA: TGTGCCAGCAGTCTGCAGAGCACAGAAGTCTTC. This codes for CASSLQSTEVF. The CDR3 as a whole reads CASSLQSTEVFF. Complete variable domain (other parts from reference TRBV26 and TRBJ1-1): NSKVIQTPRYLVKGQGQKAKMRCIPEKGHPVVFWYQQNKNNEFKFLINFQNQEVLQQIDMTEKRFSAECPSNSPCSLEIQSSEAGDSALYLCASSLQSTEVFFGKGTRLTVV.

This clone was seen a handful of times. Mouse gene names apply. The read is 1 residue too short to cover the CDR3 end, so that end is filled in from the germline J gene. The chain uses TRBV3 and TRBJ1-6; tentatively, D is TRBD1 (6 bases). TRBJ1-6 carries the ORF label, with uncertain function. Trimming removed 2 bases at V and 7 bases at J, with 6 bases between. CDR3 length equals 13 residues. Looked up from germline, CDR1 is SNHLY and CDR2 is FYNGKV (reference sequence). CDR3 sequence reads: CASSLQGNSPLYF. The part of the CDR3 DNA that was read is TGTGCCAGCAGCTTACAGGGGAATTCGCCCCTCTAC.

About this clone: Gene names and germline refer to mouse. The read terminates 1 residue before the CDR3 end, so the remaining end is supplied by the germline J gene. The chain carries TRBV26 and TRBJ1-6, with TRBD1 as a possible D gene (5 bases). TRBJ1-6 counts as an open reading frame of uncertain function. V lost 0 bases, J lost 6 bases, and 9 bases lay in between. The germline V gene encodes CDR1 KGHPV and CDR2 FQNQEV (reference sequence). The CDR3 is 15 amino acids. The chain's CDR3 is CASSLSGASNSPLYF. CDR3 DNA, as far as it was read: TGTGCCAGCAGTCTGTCAGGGGCCTCTAATTCGCCCCTCTAC.

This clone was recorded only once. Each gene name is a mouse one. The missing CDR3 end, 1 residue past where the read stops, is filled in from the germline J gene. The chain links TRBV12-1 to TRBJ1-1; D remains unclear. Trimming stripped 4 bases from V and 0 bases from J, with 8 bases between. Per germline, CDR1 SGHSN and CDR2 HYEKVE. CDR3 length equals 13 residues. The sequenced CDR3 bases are TGTGCCAGCTCGCGGGGAGCAAACACAGAAGTCTTC. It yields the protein CASSRGANTEVF. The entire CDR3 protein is CASSRGANTEVFF.

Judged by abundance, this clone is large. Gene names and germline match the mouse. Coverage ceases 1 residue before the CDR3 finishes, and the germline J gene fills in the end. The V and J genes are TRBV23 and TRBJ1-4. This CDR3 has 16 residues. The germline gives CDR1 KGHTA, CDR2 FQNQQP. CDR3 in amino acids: CSSSQSRGFPNERLFF. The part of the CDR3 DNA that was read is TGCTCCAGCAGTCAATCGCGGGGATTCCCCAACGAAAGATTATTT.

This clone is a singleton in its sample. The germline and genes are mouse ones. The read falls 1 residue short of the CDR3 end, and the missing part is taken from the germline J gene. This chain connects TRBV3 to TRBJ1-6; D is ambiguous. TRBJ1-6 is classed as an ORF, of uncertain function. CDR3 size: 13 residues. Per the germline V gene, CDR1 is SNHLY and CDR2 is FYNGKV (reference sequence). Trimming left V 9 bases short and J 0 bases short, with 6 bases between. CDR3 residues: CARRVSYNSPLYF. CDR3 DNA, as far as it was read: TGTGCCAGAAGGGTTTCCTATAATTCGCCCCTCTAC.

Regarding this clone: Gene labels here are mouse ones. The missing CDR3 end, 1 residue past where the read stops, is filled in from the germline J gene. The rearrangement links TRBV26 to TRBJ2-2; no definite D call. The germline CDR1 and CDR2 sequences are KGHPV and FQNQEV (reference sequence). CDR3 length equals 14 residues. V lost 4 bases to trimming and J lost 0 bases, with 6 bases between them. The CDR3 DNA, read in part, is TGTGCCAGCAGTCCTACTGCAAACACCGGGCAGCTCTAC. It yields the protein CASSPTANTGQLY. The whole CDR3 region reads CASSPTANTGQLYF.

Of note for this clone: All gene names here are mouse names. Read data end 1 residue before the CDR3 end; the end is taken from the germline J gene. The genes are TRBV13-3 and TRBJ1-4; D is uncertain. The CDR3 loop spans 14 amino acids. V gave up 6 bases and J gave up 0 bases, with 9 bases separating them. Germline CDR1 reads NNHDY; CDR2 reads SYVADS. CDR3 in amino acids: CASKASFSNERLFF. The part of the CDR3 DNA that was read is TGTGCCAGCAAGGCATCCTTTTCCAACGAAAGATTATTT.

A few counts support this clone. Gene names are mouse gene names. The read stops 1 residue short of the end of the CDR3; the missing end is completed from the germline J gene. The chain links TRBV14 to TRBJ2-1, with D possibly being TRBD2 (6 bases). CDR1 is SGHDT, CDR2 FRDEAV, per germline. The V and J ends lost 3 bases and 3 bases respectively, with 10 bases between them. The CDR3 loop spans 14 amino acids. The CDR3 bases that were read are TGTGCCAGCAGTTGGGGGGAGGGCTATGCTGAGCAGTTC. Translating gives CASSWGEGYAEQF. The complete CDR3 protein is CASSWGEGYAEQFF. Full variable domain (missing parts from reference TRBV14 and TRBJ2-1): EAGVTQSPRYAVLQEGQAVSFWCDPISGHDTLYWYQQPRDQGPQLLVYFRDEAVIDNSQLPSDRFSAVRPKGTNSTLKIQSAKQGDTATYLCASSWGEGYAEQFFGPGTRLTVL.

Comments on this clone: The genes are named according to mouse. The CDR3 region is CASSLGSGGEVFF. The DNA read from the CDR3 is TGTGCCAGCAGCCTCGGGTCAGGGGGAGAAGTCTTC. The genes are TRBV26 and TRBJ1-1; 7 bases match TRBD1. Read coverage stops 1 residue before the CDR3 terminus; the germline J gene supplies the remainder. This CDR3 is 13 amino acids long. V was pared by 6 bases and J by 7 bases, with 8 bases of the junction left unmatched. Germline loops: CDR1 KGHPV, CDR2 FQNQEV (reference sequence).